The 28 T cell receptor beta chains presented below share a single source sample, sequenced in a study of blood T cells in healthy people across ages. A J-beta primer mix and a sample-barcoded 5' primer were used in a second PCR of roughly 7 to 12 cycles. In TCRdb, the 5' RACE reads were re-called with MiXCR into one record per CDR3 protein. This sample has about 400,000 distinct CDR3 sequences; roughly half occur once, and the top ten carry about 54%. The material sequenced was blood. All receptors come from a man aged 55 to 70 in good health.

There are a few counts of this clonotype. The J gene is TRBJ2-3, the V gene TRBV5-1; unclear D gene. V lost 2 bases, J lost 6 bases, and 16 bases lay in between. Germline CDR1 reads SGHRS; CDR2 reads YFSETQ. The CDR3 sequence is 15 residues long. This chain's CDR3 is CASSLPQHTSDTQYF. The CDR3 DNA reads TGCGCCAGCAGCTTACCCCAGCATACGTCGGATACGCAGTATTTT. Supplemented by reference TRBV5-1 and TRBJ2-3, the full variable domain reads KAGVTQTPRYLIKTRGQQVTLSCSPISGHRSVSWYQQTPGQGLQFLFEYFSETQRNKGNFPGRFSGRQFSNSRSEMNVSTLELGDSALYLCASSLPQHTSDTQYFGPGTRLTVL.

A word on this clonotype: A much larger clone differs by one base, so this may be a read error. This rearrangement joins TRBV11-2 to TRBJ2-7; TRBD1 agrees at 12 bases. The ends lost 5 bases at V and 7 bases at J; junction bases unmatched: 6. Germline CDR1 and CDR2: SGHAT and FQNNGV. The CDR3 totals 14 residues. CDR3 in amino acids: CASSLGTGGVEQYF. The CDR3 DNA follows: TGTGCCAGCAGCCTAGGGACAGGGGGCGTTGAGCAGTACTTC.

This chain uses TRBV12-3 or TRBV12-4 with TRBJ1-1; possible D gene TRBD1, 6 bases. V gave up 4 bases and J gave up 4 bases, with 19 bases separating them. The CDR3 has 16 residues. The CDR3 loop reads CASSSPSTGPSTEAFF. The CDR3 coding sequence is TGTGCCAGCAGTTCCCCTTCGACAGGCCCGAGCACTGAAGCTTTCTTT.

The J gene is TRBJ2-5, the V gene TRBV7-2, with a weak D call TRBD2 (6 bases). CDR1 and CDR2 from the germline V gene are SGHTA and FQGNSA. The CDR3 sequence is 12 residues long. The germline V and J ends were trimmed by 5 bases and 11 bases, with 15 bases remaining between them. CDR3 region: CASSLEGRRQYF. DNA for the CDR3: TGTGCCAGCAGCCTCGAAGGGAGGCGACAGTACTTC.

The CDR3 coding sequence is TGTGCCAGCAGCCCCCAGACCAGGAAAGAGACCCAGTACTTC. This translates into CASSPQTRKETQYF. The genes are TRBV9 and TRBJ2-5; D gene ambiguous. The CDR3 contains 14 residues. Germline CDR1 reads SGDLS; CDR2 reads YYNGEE. Between the trimmed V and J ends, which lost 4 bases and 3 bases, there was a span of 13 bases.

Regarding this clonotype: Possible read error: a much larger clone is one base away. The chain joins TRBV29-1 to TRBJ2-6, with TRBD1 as a possible D gene (5 bases). The germline V gene has CDR1 SQVTM and CDR2 ANQGSEA. The length of the CDR3 is 13 residues. The CDR3 spells CSVAVTGANVPTF. The CDR3 nucleotides read TGCAGCGTAGCAGTAACTGGGGCCAACGTCCCGACTTTC.

This chain joins TRBV20-1 and TRBJ2-3; 9 positions match TRBD1. V gave up 3 bases and J gave up 2 bases; unmatched junction bases: 9. Germline lookup yields CDR1 DFQATT and CDR2 SNEGSKA (reference sequence). The CDR3 totals 16 residues. This CDR3 reads CSARVTGGGYTDTQYF. CDR3 bases: TGCAGTGCTAGGGTTACAGGGGGCGGCTACACAGATACGCAGTATTTT.

This sequence joins TRBV29-1 and TRBJ2-4, with D maybe TRBD2 (5 bases). V dropped 4 bases and J dropped 7 bases, with 11 bases sitting between them. Germline loops: CDR1 SQVTM, CDR2 ANQGSEA. This CDR3 spans 12 amino acids. The CDR3 reads CSVVPGTNIQYF. In DNA, the CDR3 is TGCAGCGTTGTCCCGGGAACTAACATTCAGTACTTC.

As DNA, the CDR3 is TGTGCCAGCAGTGAGGCGAACGAGCAGTACTTC. It codes for CASSEANEQYF. This chain uses TRBV25-1 with TRBJ2-7; D is undetermined. V gave up 3 bases and J gave up 5 bases, with 5 bases separating them. The CDR3 is made up of 11 amino acids. The germline gives CDR1 MGHDK, CDR2 SYGVNS.

This clonotype was detected ten times or more. V usage is TRBV6-5 and J usage is TRBJ2-7; TRBD1 might be the D (7 bases). This CDR3 contains 12 residues. CDR1 MNHEY and CDR2 SVGAGI come from the germline V gene. Trimming took off 5 bases at V and 7 bases at J, with 12 bases between the two ends. The CDR3 DNA reads TGTGCCAGCAGTGTCAGGGGGAGGGAGCAGTACTTC. It specifies CASSVRGREQYF.

V and J are TRBV14 and TRBJ1-2; D unresolved. With 0 bases removed from V and 7 bases from J, the gap between germline ends came to 12 bases. Germline CDR1 and CDR2: SGHDN and FVKESK. The CDR3 consists of 14 residues. The CDR3 protein is CASSQDRAGSGYTF. The DNA of the CDR3 is TGTGCCAGCAGCCAAGATCGTGCCGGAAGTGGCTACACCTTC.

As concerns this clonotype: Mismatch with germline at one junction end may stem from a read error. The chain is built from TRBV5-6 and TRBJ2-7, with TRBD2 identical over 14 bases. Looked up from germline, CDR1 is SGHDT and CDR2 is YYEEEE. The CDR3 is made up of 15 amino acids. In DNA form, the CDR3 reads TGTGCCAACAGCCGACTAGCGGGGGGGACCTATGAGCAGTACTTC. Translation: CANSRLAGGTYEQYF.

In its sample, this clonotype was seen many times. The CDR3 nucleotides are TGCAGCGTTGAATCAGGGGGCGGTGGCTACACCTTC. Amino acid sequence: CSVESGGGGYTF. The chain links TRBV29-1 to TRBJ1-2, with TRBD1 identical over 8 bases. The CDR3 is made up of 12 amino acids. Germline V CDR1 and CDR2: SQVTM, ANQGSEA. V trimming: 2 bases; J trimming: 7 bases; junction bases outside the gene matches: 3.

The rearrangement uses TRBV20-1 and TRBJ2-1; 10 bases are shared with TRBD2. Germline V lookup: CDR1 DFQATT, CDR2 SNEGSKA (reference sequence). This CDR3 spans 14 amino acids. The V and J ends lost 3 bases and 9 bases, in that order; junction bases with no gene match: 8. CDR3 loop: CSASQASGRGEQFF. CDR3 DNA sequence: TGCAGTGCTAGTCAGGCTAGCGGGAGAGGTGAGCAGTTCTTC.

The chain combines TRBV7-2 with TRBJ2-5; weak D call: TRBD2 (6 bases). The V gene's germline CDR1 is SGHTA and CDR2 FQGNSA. V was clipped by 4 bases and J by 2 bases, with 11 bases between them. This CDR3 contains 14 residues. This CDR3 is CASSSGGAQETQYF. The CDR3, as DNA: TGTGCCAGCAGCTCGGGCGGGGCTCAAGAGACCCAGTACTTC.

The chain combines TRBV7-2 with TRBJ1-5; D is possibly TRBD1 (5 bases). Germline V gene data show CDR1 as SGHTA and CDR2 as FQGNSA. The V end lost 1 base, the J end lost 4 bases, and 11 bases lay between the germline ends. The CDR3 length is 15 residues. CDR3 amino acids: CASSLGEQENQPQHF. The CDR3 DNA follows: TGTGCCAGCAGCTTAGGGGAACAGGAAAATCAGCCCCAGCATTTT.

The chain is built from TRBV5-1 and TRBJ2-5, with D perhaps assigned TRBD1 or TRBD2 (5 bases each). The germline V and J ends were trimmed by 3 bases and 5 bases, with 17 bases remaining between them. CDR3 length equals 15 residues. Per the germline V gene, CDR1 is SGHRS and CDR2 is YFSETQ. The CDR3 nucleotides read TGCGCCAGCAGCTCCCCCGGGACCCCAATGGAGACCCAGTACTTC. This sequence encodes CASSSPGTPMETQYF.

The chain has TRBV5-8 and TRBJ2-3; D is unresolved. Germline V gene data show CDR1 as SGHTS and CDR2 as YDEGEE. The CDR3 is made up of 14 amino acids. V lost 0 bases and J lost 4, with 9 bases in between. CDR3 in DNA: TGTGCCAGCAGCTTGGGCCAAAAGGCAGATACGCAGTATTTT. Its protein product is CASSLGQKADTQYF.

The rearrangement joins TRBV7-2 to TRBJ2-4, with D perhaps matching TRBD1 (5 bases). The CDR3 consists of 16 residues. Germline CDR1 is SGHTA and CDR2 is FQGNSA. The V end lost 4 bases, the J end lost 0 bases, and 13 bases lay between the germline ends. The CDR3 nucleotides read TGTGCCAGCAGCTCCCAGGGTAACCTAGCCAAAAACATTCAGTACTTC. Translation: CASSSQGNLAKNIQYF.

The chain has TRBV11-2 and TRBJ1-2; D call uncertain. Deletions cut 5 bases from V and 1 base from J, with 20 bases between. This CDR3 has 17 residues. Looked up from germline, CDR1 is SGHAT and CDR2 is FQNNGV. The CDR3 loop reads CASSTLSGVRNNYGYTF. CDR3 sequence (DNA): TGTGCCAGCAGCACCCTATCCGGTGTGAGGAATAACTATGGCTACACCTTC.

This chain uses TRBV7-2 with TRBJ2-5; 8 nucleotides match TRBD2. The CDR3 length is 17 residues. The junction had 17 bases not matched to a gene; V was cut back by 0 bases and J by 11 bases. Germline V gene sequence: CDR1 SGHTA, CDR2 FQGNSA. The CDR3 DNA reads as TGTGCCAGCAGCTTAGCCCCAGCGGGAGTGACCTACAATGAGCAGTACTTC. Its protein product is CASSLAPAGVTYNEQYF.

This clonotype came up a few times. The V gene is TRBV7-2, the J gene TRBJ1-1; D gene unclear. CDR1 SGHTA and CDR2 FQGNSA come from the germline V gene. This CDR3 has 11 amino acids. With 7 bases removed from V and 5 bases from J, the gap between germline ends came to 8 bases. The CDR3 here is CASTRGTEAFF. In DNA form, the CDR3 reads TGTGCCAGCACGCGGGGAACTGAAGCTTTCTTT. Looking up the rest from reference TRBV7-2 and TRBJ1-1 gives the full variable domain: GAGVSQSPSNKVTEKGKDVELRCDPISGHTALYWYRQSLGQGLEFLIYFQGNSAPDKSGLPSDRFSAERTGGSVSTLTIQRTQQEDSAVYLCASTRGTEAFFGQGTRLTVV.

V is TRBV29-1 and J is TRBJ1-3; TRBD1 matches at 7 bases. V gave up 6 bases and J gave up 2 bases; unmatched junction bases: 4. CDR1 is SQVTM and CDR2 is ANQGSEA in the germline V gene. CDR3 size: 13 residues. In DNA form, the CDR3 reads TGCAGCGTCGCCCAGGGGGCTGGAAACACCATATATTTT. Encoded protein: CSVAQGAGNTIYF. Full variable domain (rest looked up from reference TRBV29-1 and TRBJ1-3): SAVISQKPSRDICQRGTSLTIQCQVDSQVTMMFWYRQQPGQSLTLIATANQGSEATYESGFVIDKFPISRPNLTFSTLTVSNMSPEDSSIYLCSVAQGAGNTIYFGEGSWLTVV.

The chain has TRBV28 and TRBJ1-5; D might be TRBD1 (5 bases). V was cut by 6 bases and J by 3 bases, with 15 bases left in between. The CDR3 is made up of 15 amino acids. Germline CDR1 and CDR2: MDHEN and SYDVKM. The CDR3 region has the DNA TGTGCCAGCAGCTATGTTGGGGGACCCAATCAGCCCCAGCATTTT. Translating gives CASSYVGGPNQPQHF.

This clonotype was picked up many times. V gene TRBV29-1 combines with J gene TRBJ2-7, with D perhaps matching TRBD1 (6 bases). The CDR3 has 11 residues. Looked up from germline, CDR1 is SQVTM and CDR2 is ANQGSEA. With 7 bases removed from V and 3 bases from J, the gap between germline ends came to 10 bases. The CDR3 nucleotides read TGCAGCGGGGCAGGGGTCTACGAGCAGTACTTC. Translation: CSGAGVYEQYF.

The V gene is TRBV11-2, the J gene TRBJ2-7, with TRBD2 identical over 7 bases. CDR3 length: 17 residues. Germline V CDR1 and CDR2: SGHAT, FQNNGV. Trimming cost V 4 bases and J 6 bases; bases outside gene matches: 18. The CDR3 reads CASSSGFLGGNGPEQYF. As DNA, the CDR3 is TGTGCCAGCAGCTCGGGTTTCTTGGGGGGGAACGGTCCCGAGCAGTACTTC.

This sequence joins TRBV3-1 and TRBJ1-1; D unresolved. CDR1 and CDR2 from the germline V gene are LGHDT and YNNKEL (reference sequence). Trimming removed 1 base from V and 1 base from J, with 10 bases in between. The CDR3 covers 15 residues. CDR3 loop: CASSQGFGRNTEAFF. As DNA, the CDR3 is TGTGCCAGCAGCCAAGGTTTCGGAAGGAACACTGAAGCTTTCTTT.

A remark on this clonotype: Mismatch with germline at one junction end may stem from a read error. The DNA for the CDR3 is TGCAGTGCTCTCCCTCCGGGACTAGCGACCACAGGTACGCAGTATTTT. It specifies CSALPPGLATTGTQYF. The rearrangement uses TRBV20-1 and TRBJ2-3; 10 positions match TRBD2. Germline CDR1 and CDR2: DFQATT and SNEGSKA (reference sequence). This CDR3 comprises 16 residues.